This is a list of T cell receptor beta chains from one sample in a study of blood T cell repertoires in COVID-19. Assay: immunoSEQ multiplex PCR; the TCRdb copy retains only in-frame clones and omits some. This table has 250,000 to 400,000 clones, 75% to 90% appearing once. The sample comprised peripheral blood. These TCRs come from a woman in her twenties or thirties with COVID-19, enrolled during active disease. The CDR3 runs from the conserved cysteine through the conserved F or W. D genes are given only for firm matches. Not all rows give a size; the values are once, few, many and, for expanded clones, a class.

TRBV2,NA,NA,15,TRBJ1-4,CASSSGQSTNEKLFF,TGTGCCAGCAGCTCAGGACAGTCAACTAATGAAAAACTGTTTTTT
TRBV6-5,TRBD1,NA,13,TRBJ1-1,CASEQGTYTEAFF,TGTGCCAGCGAACAGGGGACTTACACTGAAGCTTTCTTT
TRBV7-8,TRBD1,NA,15,TRBJ2-2,CASSLGQGESGELFF,TGTGCCAGCAGCTTAGGACAGGGAGAGAGCGGGGAGCTGTTTTTT
TRBV6-2/TRBV6-3,NA,few,17,TRBJ1-2,CASSYLQGLGANYGYTF,TGTGCCAGCAGTTATCTCCAGGGGCTGGGAGCTAACTATGGCTACACCTTC
TRBV5-4,TRBD2,NA,15,TRBJ2-7,CASSLVGRSSYEQYF,TGTGCCAGCAGCTTGGTCGGGAGGAGCTCCTACGAGCAGTACTTC
TRBV7-3,TRBD2,NA,15,TRBJ2-1,CASSRSSGRDNEQFF,TGTGCCAGCAGCCGATCTAGCGGGAGGGACAATGAGCAGTTCTTC
TRBV19,TRBD2,NA,16,TRBJ2-5,CASSIRTSGRQETQYF,TGTGCCAGTAGTATCCGGACTAGCGGGAGGCAAGAGACCCAGTACTTC
TRBV27,NA,NA,14,TRBJ1-5,CASSLRAEDQPQHF,TGTGCCAGCAGTTTACGCGCAGAGGATCAGCCCCAGCATTTT
TRBV5-4,TRBD2,NA,14,TRBJ2-1,CASKTSVSYNEQFF,TGTGCCAGCAAGACTAGCGTCTCCTACAATGAGCAGTTCTTC
TRBV11-2,TRBD1,NA,15,TRBJ1-3,CASCRQGYSGNTIYF,TGTGCCAGCTGCCGACAGGGGTACTCTGGAAACACCATATATTTT
TRBV7-8,NA,NA,14,TRBJ2-3,CASSLVRETDTQYF,TGTGCCAGCAGCTTGGTAAGGGAGACAGATACGCAGTATTTT
TRBV19,NA,NA,12,TRBJ1-4,CASSIIRDQLFF,TGTGCCAGTAGTATAATACGAGATCAACTGTTTTTT
TRBV4-2,TRBD1,NA,14,TRBJ1-1,CASSQSGTAVEAFF,TGTGCCAGCAGCCAATCCGGGACAGCGGTAGAAGCTTTCTTT